This T cell receptor (beta chain) appears in the sequencing data of a study of blood T cell repertoires in COVID-19 (dated by TCRdb to the early 2020s). Regarding the research as a whole: The collaborator samples originated in the United States, Italy and Spain and spanned the acute and convalescent phases of COVID-19. Where available, HLA class I and class II types were obtained from metadata supplied by the sample provider rather than from assay-based typing. Deeply sampled blood TCRbeta repertoires from subjects exposed to, actively infected with, or recovered from COVID-19 were included in the dataset. A de-identified subject ID, COVID-19 status, age in years and sex were almost always included in the sample metadata. The material from the prospective study consisted of cDNA or gDNA derived from T cells, B-cell-depleted T cells, or PBMCs. Samples were obtained from the ongoing ImmuneRACE study (first 160 participants) and from some 1,200 subjects provided by 6 global collaborators. The repertoires were made available in a free public database intended to serve as a resource for research on the immune response to SARS-CoV-2. The full study reports these points: The amount of clinical and demographic metadata varied by source and participant and was provided uncurated.

In Seattle, one collaborating source enrolled patients while the infection was active and tracked those patients longitudinally over the course of disease. Collaborating institutions collected whole blood in K2EDTA tubes following their own protocols. For TCRbeta analysis, collaborators shipped samples in one of three forms: frozen whole blood, isolated PBMCs, or DNA extracted from either of those sample types. TCRbeta CDR3 regions were amplified from genomic DNA using the immunoSEQ Assay, a bias-controlled multiplex PCR. For the original study's pipeline: Nucleated cell counts per sample were estimated from amplification of reference gene primers within the assay. To quantify the absolute abundance of each unique TCRbeta CDR3 rearrangement, sequence reads were collapsed and filtered. For each sample, productive Simpson clonality was calculated by taking the square root of Simpson's diversity index across productive rearrangements. TCRdb limited this immuneACCESS table to in-frame rearrangements with V and J called. A share of clones is missing; checked studies link under half to unresolved V genes, and the rest is unexplained. V and J calls plus clone size are reproduced from that table; the DNA served to infer D and trimming. The sample table holds about 300,000 clones, of which around 90% were seen once. The top ten hold around 5.8% of the sample.

A word on this clone: Its recognized antigen is unknown. The record has no base qualities; no much larger clone is one base away.

V and J lose 9 bases and 0 bases, and a span of 12 bases separates them. The germline V gene (reference sequence) provides CDR1 LNHDA and CDR2 SQIVND. Including cysteine and phenylalanine, the CDR3 has 13 amino acids. The retained sequence is limited to the CDR3, 39 bases, with the frame set at the first base. The V and J genes are TRBV19 and TRBJ2-7; TRBD2 might be the D gene, on 7 matching bases. The TCR was taken from a woman aged 45-60 years with COVID-19, enrolled during active disease. Sequencing input: peripheral blood. CDR3 loop: CASAGASSYEQYF. The DNA is as follows: TGTGCCAGCGCGGGGGCCAGCTCCTACGAGCAGTACTTC.